One sample yielded the 24 T cell receptor beta chains listed below, sequenced in a study of neurological immune-mediated disorders. Each CDR3 protein gets one entry after TCRdb re-called the 5' RACE reads with MiXCR. The table shows more than 30,000 distinct CDR3 sequences, with approximately 7.2% occurring only once. The sequencing sample was made of CD4+ T cells from blood. The receptors were sampled from a man aged 50 or older in good health.

Ten or more counts support this clonotype. V usage is TRBV5-6 and J usage is TRBJ2-1; 8 bases align to TRBD2. The germline CDR1 and CDR2 sequences are SGHDT and YYEEEE. CDR3 length equals 16 residues. V gave up 0 bases and J gave up 5 bases; unmatched junction bases: 7. In DNA, the CDR3 is TGTGCCAGCAGCTTGGTAGTAGCGGGACCAGACAATGAGCAGTTCTTC. It specifies CASSLVVAGPDNEQFF. Full variable domain (rest looked up from reference TRBV5-6 and TRBJ2-1): DAGVTQSPTHLIKTRGQQVTLRCSPKSGHDTVSWYQQALGQGPQFIFQYYEEEERQRGNFPDRFSGHQFPNYSSELNVNALLLGDSALYLCASSLVVAGPDNEQFFGPGTRLTVL.

This clonotype was seen many times. The chain has TRBV5-4 and TRBJ2-1, with 12 bases that match TRBD2. With 0 bases clipped from V and 11 bases from J, the junction kept 6 bases outside the gene matches. Germline V gene data show CDR1 as SGHNT and CDR2 as YYREEE (reference sequence). This CDR3 contains 15 residues. The CDR3 DNA reads TGTGCCAGCAGCTTGGAGCTAGCGGGAGGGCCCCAGCAGTTCTTC. Its protein product is CASSLELAGGPQQFF. The entire variable domain, with the rest obtained from reference TRBV5-4 and TRBJ2-1, is as follows: ETGVTQSPTHLIKTRGQQVTLRCSSQSGHNTVSWYQQALGQGPQFIFQYYREEENGRGNFPPRFSGLQFPNYSSELNVNALELDDSALYLCASSLELAGGPQQFFGPGTRLTVL.

This clonotype was recorded at least ten times. The V call is TRBV7-2, the J call TRBJ2-1; 10 bases line up with TRBD2. V shed 0 bases, J shed 7 bases, and the junction held 9 bases outside the gene matches. The CDR3 contains 17 residues. CDR1 and CDR2 from the germline V gene are SGHTA and FQGNSA. CDR3 coding DNA: TGTGCCAGCAGCTTAGCCCCTAGCGGGAGAGGAGGAAATGAGCAGTTCTTC. This gives the protein CASSLAPSGRGGNEQFF.

This clonotype came up many times. The chain has TRBV20-1 and TRBJ2-2, with TRBD1 matching over 7 bases. Germline lookup yields CDR1 DFQATT and CDR2 SNEGSKA (reference sequence). CDR3 size: 16 residues. V was clipped by 6 bases and J by 1 base; unmatched bases: 11. CDR3 sequence reads: CSASLNRGWNTGELFF. The DNA of the CDR3 is TGCAGTGCGAGCCTGAACAGGGGATGGAACACCGGGGAGCTGTTTTTT.

The sample holds one count of this clonotype. Being one base from a much bigger clone, this may be a read error. The J gene is TRBJ2-5, the V gene TRBV27; weak D call: TRBD1 (6 bases). The CDR3 extends over 15 amino acids. Germline V gene sequence: CDR1 MNHEY, CDR2 SMNVEV (reference sequence). V lost 7 bases, J lost 4 bases, and 19 bases lay in between. The CDR3 DNA reads TGTGCCAGCACCTCGGGGACATGGGGCGGAGAGACCCAGTACTTC. Amino acids: CASTSGTWGGETQYF.

At least ten counts were recorded for this clonotype. The chain couples TRBV7-9 to TRBJ2-5, with D possibly being TRBD2 (5 bases). V was cut by 5 bases and J by 5 bases, with 21 bases left in between. The germline V gene has CDR1 SEHNR and CDR2 FQNEAQ (reference sequence). This CDR3 comprises 16 residues. The CDR3 coding sequence is TGTGCCAGCAGCCCGAGAGGGCCCGACCCTAGCGAGACCCAGTACTTC. Translation: CASSPRGPDPSETQYF.

This clonotype was counted ten times or more. The chain couples TRBV20-1 to TRBJ1-1, with D uncertain. The V end lost 0 bases, the J end lost 5 bases, and 13 bases lay between the germline ends. There are 14 residues in the CDR3. Germline CDR1 reads DFQATT; CDR2 reads SNEGSKA (reference sequence). Written as DNA, the CDR3 is TGCAGTGCTAGAGACCGCAGGACTAGGACTGAAGCTTTCTTT. It codes for CSARDRRTRTEAFF.

This clonotype turned up a few times. CDR3 protein: CASSEALRAGYTF. The CDR3, as DNA: TGTGCCAGCAGTGAAGCGCTTCGAGCCGGCTACACCTTC. J is TRBJ1-2 and V is TRBV2; D not resolved. V was clipped by 0 bases and J by 8 bases, with 10 bases between them. The CDR3 has 13 residues. The germline gives CDR1 SNHLY, CDR2 FYNNEI.

There are many counts of this clonotype. This chain's CDR3 is CATSDQGPETQYF. The CDR3 nucleotides are TGTGCCACCAGTGACCAGGGGCCAGAGACCCAGTACTTC. V gene TRBV24-1 combines with J gene TRBJ2-5; D perhaps matches TRBD1 (6 bases). This CDR3 contains 13 residues. Per germline, CDR1 KGHDR and CDR2 SFDVKD. V lost 4 bases to trimming and J lost 4 bases, with 9 bases between them.

This clonotype was picked up many times. The chain uses TRBV20-1 and TRBJ1-2; perhaps TRBD1 as D (6 bases). The V and J ends lost 6 bases and 0 bases respectively, with 14 bases between them. This CDR3 region has 14 residues. The germline gives CDR1 DFQATT, CDR2 SNEGSKA (reference sequence). CDR3 DNA: TGCAGTGCCCGGACAGCCGCCACTAACTATGGCTACACCTTC. This encodes CSARTAATNYGYTF.

This clonotype was detected ten times or more. V and J are TRBV7-8 and TRBJ2-7; tentatively, D is TRBD2 (6 bases). The CDR3 length is 15 residues. Trimming removed 7 bases at V and 7 bases at J, with 23 bases between. From germline, CDR1 is SGHVS and CDR2 FQNEAQ. The CDR3 here is CASNRLYGGFREQYF. The CDR3 bases are TGTGCCAGCAACCGCTTATACGGAGGGTTTAGGGAGCAGTACTTC.

The table lists this clonotype with many counts. This chain joins TRBV27 and TRBJ2-7; 8 bases match TRBD2. The CDR3 consists of 16 residues. The germline gives CDR1 MNHEY, CDR2 SMNVEV (reference sequence). Trimming cost V 2 bases and J 7 bases; bases outside gene matches: 13. The CDR3 loop is CASSLSRAGDSYEQYF. The CDR3 DNA sequence: TGTGCCAGCAGTTTAAGTCGAGCGGGAGATTCATATGAGCAGTACTTC.

This clonotype was picked up many times. The V call is TRBV18, the J call TRBJ2-3, with 8 bases that match TRBD2. V lost 0 bases and J lost 4; bases outside the gene matches: 9. The germline V gene encodes CDR1 KGHSH and CDR2 LQKENI. The CDR3 length is 17 residues. CDR3 coding DNA: TGTGCCAGCTCACCACCTACCGGGACTAGTCGCGCAGATACGCAGTATTTT. Translating gives CASSPPTGTSRADTQYF.

The rearrangement joins TRBV9 to TRBJ1-6; the match to TRBD1 covers 7 bases. CDR3 length equals 17 residues. Looked up from germline, CDR1 is SGDLS and CDR2 is YYNGEE. V dropped 4 bases and J dropped 4; count of bases not matched to a gene: 11. This CDR3 is CASSPGTEAVYNSPLHF. DNA for the CDR3: TGTGCCAGCAGCCCCGGGACAGAAGCGGTATATAATTCACCCCTCCACTTT.

This clonotype was detected ten times or more. V usage is TRBV5-1 and J usage is TRBJ2-7; 12 nucleotides line up with TRBD2. Looked up from germline, CDR1 is SGHRS and CDR2 is YFSETQ. V lost 4 bases, J lost 5 bases, and 13 bases stayed unmatched. The CDR3 is made up of 17 amino acids. This CDR3 is CASSGLYLAGGQHEQYF. CDR3 DNA: TGCGCCAGCAGCGGACTGTATCTAGCGGGAGGGCAACACGAGCAGTACTTC.

V and J are TRBV5-1 and TRBJ2-1; a possible D gene is TRBD1 (5 bases). Germline CDR1 reads SGHRS; CDR2 reads YFSETQ. Deletions cut 4 bases from V and 4 bases from J, with 15 bases between. The CDR3 length is 15 residues. Here the CDR3 reads CASSQQDPAYNEQFF. The CDR3 nucleotides read TGCGCCAGCAGCCAACAGGATCCGGCGTACAATGAGCAGTTCTTC.

This clonotype occurred many times. The CDR3 is CSVKLNTEAFF. The CDR3 nucleotides read TGCAGCGTTAAACTGAACACTGAAGCTTTCTTT. V is TRBV29-1 and J is TRBJ1-1; D gene uncertain. Germline V lookup: CDR1 SQVTM, CDR2 ANQGSEA. This CDR3 comprises 11 residues. V was cut by 5 bases and J by 0 bases, with 4 bases left in between.

This clonotype was counted many times. The chain is built from TRBV7-9 and TRBJ2-3; TRBD2 agrees at 9 bases. The CDR3 runs 15 residues. V lost 5 bases to trimming and J lost 2 bases; unmatched junction nucleotides: 5. The germline gives CDR1 SEHNR, CDR2 FQNEAQ (reference sequence). CDR3: CASSRSSGTTDTQYF. Here the CDR3 DNA reads TGTGCCAGCAGCCGATCTAGCGGGACCACAGATACGCAGTATTTT.

This clonotype came up many times. The chain recombines TRBV9 with TRBJ2-7; D possibly corresponds to TRBD2 (5 bases). The germline CDR1 and CDR2 sequences are SGDLS and YYNGEE. This CDR3 is 16 amino acids long. Between the trimmed V and J ends, which lost 4 bases and 2 bases, there was a span of 19 bases. CDR3 region: CASSPTLGAGAYEQYF. Here the CDR3 DNA reads TGTGCCAGCAGCCCCACCTTGGGAGCCGGGGCCTACGAGCAGTACTTC.

This clonotype was observed many times. J is TRBJ2-7 and V is TRBV7-2; D may be TRBD1 (5 bases). This CDR3 spans 13 amino acids. V lost 5 bases, J lost 3 bases, and 11 bases lay in between. Germline lookup yields CDR1 SGHTA and CDR2 FQGNSA. The CDR3 DNA is TGTGCCAGCAGCCCCAGTCAGGGCTACGAGCAGTACTTC. It specifies CASSPSQGYEQYF.

This clonotype was seen ten or more times. This chain joins TRBV2 and TRBJ1-2; unclear D gene. Per germline, CDR1 SNHLY and CDR2 FYNNEI. The CDR3 is 14 residues long. The V end was cut by 1 base, the J end by 8 bases, with 14 bases between. CDR3 DNA: TGTGCCAGCAGTGAAGAGACGCGGGCGGGCGGCTACACCTTC. It is translated as CASSEETRAGGYTF.

This clonotype came up many times. The V gene is TRBV5-1, the J gene TRBJ1-5, with a tentative D call TRBD1 (5 bases). Germline V gene sequence: CDR1 SGHRS, CDR2 YFSETQ. V was clipped by 4 bases and J by 3 bases, with 8 bases between them. The CDR3 extends over 13 amino acids. CDR3 DNA sequence: TGCGCCAGCAGCGAGGGGAACAATCAGCCCCAGCATTTT. It codes for CASSEGNNQPQHF.

In this sample, this clonotype turned up many times. The chain links TRBV5-1 to TRBJ2-1; 8 positions match TRBD1. This CDR3 spans 14 amino acids. After removal of 2 bases from V and 7 bases from J, the junction contained 5 bases not matched to a gene. Germline CDR1 reads SGHRS; CDR2 reads YFSETQ. CDR3 nucleotide sequence: TGCGCCAGCAGCTTCCGGGACAGGCCGAATGAGCAGTTCTTC. This gives the protein CASSFRDRPNEQFF. The variable domain in full, completed from reference TRBV5-1 and TRBJ2-1, reads KAGVTQTPRYLIKTRGQQVTLSCSPISGHRSVSWYQQTPGQGLQFLFEYFSETQRNKGNFPGRFSGRQFSNSRSEMNVSTLELGDSALYLCASSFRDRPNEQFFGPGTRLTVL.

This clonotype was seen repeatedly, ten times or more. The rearrangement joins TRBV7-2 to TRBJ1-2, with TRBD1 identical over 9 bases. Trimming took 5 bases from V and 2 from J; bases not matched to a gene: 6. Per the germline V gene, CDR1 is SGHTA and CDR2 is FQGNSA. This CDR3 region has 15 residues. The CDR3 here is CASSTGTGQNYGYTF. DNA for the CDR3: TGTGCCAGCAGCACCGGGACAGGGCAGAACTATGGCTACACCTTC. The full variable domain, rest sourced from reference TRBV7-2 and TRBJ1-2, is GAGVSQSPSNKVTEKGKDVELRCDPISGHTALYWYRQSLGQGLEFLIYFQGNSAPDKSGLPSDRFSAERTGGSVSTLTIQRTQQEDSAVYLCASSTGTGQNYGYTFGSGTRLTVV.